One and the same sample provided the 14 T cell receptor beta chains below, sequenced in a study of cytomegalovirus exposure and HLA in healthy donors. PCR used 60 Vbeta primers and 13 Jbeta primers. Generated by immunoSEQ multiplex PCR, the TCRdb table keeps only in-frame clones and is missing some. The table has around 210,000 clones, approximately 78% seen once. Sequences were obtained from PBMCs. The origin of the receptors is a woman aged 40-49 years in good health and CMV-seronegative.

The rearrangement uses TRBV6-1 and TRBJ2-7; 7 nucleotides line up with TRBD1. The CDR3 has 13 amino acids. Per germline, CDR1 MNHNS and CDR2 SASEGT. Trimming cost V 7 bases and J 5 bases; bases outside gene matches: 8. The CDR3 DNA sequence: TGTGCCAGCATGTCTGGACAGGTCGACGAGCAGTACTTC. This encodes CASMSGQVDEQYF.

This chain uses TRBV5-1 with TRBJ2-4, with 8 bases fitting TRBD2. Germline CDR1 SGHRS, CDR2 YFSETQ. With 4 bases clipped from V and 2 bases from J, the junction kept 11 bases outside the gene matches. There are 17 residues in the CDR3. CDR3 nucleotide sequence: TGCGCCAGCAGCCCCCCAAGCGGGAGTGGTCCCAAAAACATTCAGTACTTC. Its protein product is CASSPPSGSGPKNIQYF.

The chain links TRBV5-1 to TRBJ1-1, with TRBD1 as a possible D gene (6 bases). This CDR3 is built from 15 residues. Germline CDR1 is SGHRS and CDR2 is YFSETQ. V lost 4 bases, J lost 4 bases, and 17 bases lay in between. The DNA of the CDR3 is TGCGCCAGCAGCCTCAGCAGGGGTACGGGCACTGAAGCTTTCTTT. Translated, it gives CASSLSRGTGTEAFF.

The genes are TRBV29-1 and TRBJ2-1, with 13 bases lining up with TRBD2. J was trimmed by 10 bases and V by 3 bases; bases with no gene match: 3. CDR1 and CDR2 from the germline V gene are SQVTM and ANQGSEA. This CDR3 has 13 residues. The CDR3 sequence: CSVETSGRNEQFF. The CDR3 DNA is TGCAGCGTTGAGACTAGCGGGAGGAACGAGCAGTTCTTC.

The chain joins TRBV5-1 to TRBJ2-3; 8 bases fit TRBD2. Germline V gene lookup returns CDR1 SGHRS and CDR2 YFSETQ. The CDR3 runs 17 residues. V was pared by 0 bases and J by 0 bases, with 6 bases of the junction left unmatched. The CDR3 region has the DNA TGCGCCAGCAGCTTGGCTCCACCTAGCGGGAGCACAGATACGCAGTATTTT. Translating gives CASSLAPPSGSTDTQYF. The complete variable domain, with remaining parts taken from reference TRBV5-1 and TRBJ2-3, reads KAGVTQTPRYLIKTRGQQVTLSCSPISGHRSVSWYQQTPGQGLQFLFEYFSETQRNKGNFPGRFSGRQFSNSRSEMNVSTLELGDSALYLCASSLAPPSGSTDTQYFGPGTRLTVL.

A note on this clone: The same CDR3 also results from other DNA sequences found in this sample. The chain links TRBV27 to TRBJ2-7; tentatively, D is TRBD1 (7 bases). Germline V gene lookup returns CDR1 MNHEY and CDR2 SMNVEV (reference sequence). This CDR3 has 14 residues. CDR3 protein: CASGNLGGHSEQYF. The CDR3 DNA reads as TGTGCTAGCGGTAACCTAGGGGGCCACTCCGAGCAGTACTTC.

The rearrangement uses TRBV5-1 and TRBJ2-2; D call uncertain. Germline-derived CDR1 and CDR2 are SGHRS and YFSETQ. V dropped 2 bases and J dropped 0 bases, with 8 bases sitting between them. The CDR3 is 15 amino acids. CDR3 amino acids: CASSFYITNTGELFF. In DNA, the CDR3 is TGCGCCAGCAGCTTTTACATTACGAACACCGGGGAGCTGTTTTTT.

The rearrangement links TRBV28 to TRBJ1-2; D possibly corresponds to TRBD1 (5 bases). This CDR3 spans 14 amino acids. Deletions cut 2 bases from V and 5 bases from J, with 12 bases between. Germline CDR1 is MDHEN and CDR2 is SYDVKM. CDR3 coding DNA: TGTGCCAGCAGTTTAGGGACGGGACTTTATGGCTACACCTTC. It translates to CASSLGTGLYGYTF.

The J gene is TRBJ1-1, the V gene TRBV2; D ambiguous. CDR1 is SNHLY, CDR2 FYNNEI, per germline. This CDR3 is built from 11 residues. V was clipped by 1 base and J by 6 bases, with 3 bases between them. The CDR3, as DNA: TGTGCCAGCAGTGAAGTATCTGAAGCTTTCTTT. As protein: CASSEVSEAFF.

This sequence joins TRBV11-3 and TRBJ2-3; 8 bases map to TRBD2. From germline, CDR1 is SGHNT and CDR2 YENEEA. The CDR3 consists of 16 residues. V trimming: 4 bases; J trimming: 0 bases; junction bases outside the gene matches: 6. CDR3 coding DNA: TGTGCCAGCAGCTCCGGACTAGCTGCTAGCACAGATACGCAGTATTTT. Its protein is CASSSGLAASTDTQYF.

The chain carries TRBV28 and TRBJ2-7; TRBD2 matches at 11 bases. CDR1 and CDR2 (germline): MDHEN, SYDVKM. This CDR3 comprises 14 residues. After removal of 3 bases from V and 4 bases from J, the junction contained 2 bases not matched to a gene. CDR3 DNA: TGTGCCAGCAGTTTGGCTAGCGGGAGGTACGAGCAGTACTTC. It translates to CASSLASGRYEQYF.

The V call is TRBV30, the J call TRBJ1-5, with TRBD1 matching 10 bases. CDR1 is GTSNPN, CDR2 SVGIG, per germline (reference sequence). This CDR3 is 14 amino acids long. Trimming removed 0 bases from V and 6 bases from J; junction bases left unmatched: 2. Here the CDR3 DNA reads TGTGCCTGGAGTGTTGGACAGGGGGGTCAGCCCCAGCATTTT. It codes for CAWSVGQGGQPQHF.

The chain links TRBV5-1 to TRBJ2-2; 7 bases match TRBD1. This CDR3 comprises 16 residues. The germline gives CDR1 SGHRS, CDR2 YFSETQ. V lost 1 base and J lost 5; bases outside the gene matches: 8. The CDR3 reads CASSLPRGPGTGELFF. CDR3 sequence (DNA): TGCGCCAGCAGCTTGCCTAGGGGGCCGGGGACCGGGGAGCTGTTTTTT.

This clone occurred once. This same CDR3 is encoded by further DNA sequences in the sample. The CDR3 nucleotides read TGTGCCAGTACCGCAGGTGGGGGCAGTGGAGCTTTCTTT. The encoded protein is CASTAGGGSGAFF. The genes are TRBV19 and TRBJ1-1, with D possibly TRBD1 on 6 matching bases. V lost 7 bases and J 10 bases, leaving 19 bases between the germline ends. The CDR3 sequence is 13 residues long. Germline V gives CDR1 LNHDA, CDR2 SQIVND (reference sequence).